The 7 T cell receptor beta chains listed next were all sequenced from one sample in a study of cytomegalovirus exposure and HLA in healthy donors. In the PCR, 60 Vbeta and 13 Jbeta primers were used. TCRdb's copy holds only in-frame clones and misses some; the assay was immunoSEQ multiplex PCR. The sample has around 110,000 clones; roughly 76% are singletons. Sample: PBMCs. Receptors originate from a woman in her forties or fifties in good health and CMV-seropositive.

The genes are TRBV5-1 and TRBJ1-2; unclear D gene. CDR3 length equals 13 residues. V gave up 0 bases and J gave up 12 bases, with 15 bases separating them. CDR1 and CDR2 (germline): SGHRS, YFSETQ. DNA of the CDR3: TGCGCCAGCAGCTTGGACTATGGCTACGGTAACACCTTC. This sequence encodes CASSLDYGYGNTF.

The rearrangement links TRBV9 to TRBJ2-7, with 8 bases matching TRBD1. V lost 4 bases and J lost 0; bases outside the gene matches: 6. This CDR3 has 15 residues. Looked up from germline, CDR1 is SGDLS and CDR2 is YYNGEE. The CDR3 sequence: CASSPRTGSSYEQYF. As DNA, the CDR3 is TGTGCCAGCAGCCCCCGGACAGGGAGCTCCTACGAGCAGTACTTC. Full variable domain (outside the CDR3, taken from reference TRBV9 and TRBJ2-7): DSGVTQTPKHLITATGQRVTLRCSPRSGDLSVYWYQQSLDQGLQFLIQYYNGEERAKGNILERFSAQQFPDLHSELNLSSLELGDSALYFCASSPRTGSSYEQYFGPGTRLTVT.

V is TRBV5-1 and J is TRBJ2-3; no firm D call. The V end lost 4 bases, the J end lost 0 bases, and 12 bases lay between the germline ends. Per germline, CDR1 SGHRS and CDR2 YFSETQ. The CDR3 has 15 residues. In DNA form, the CDR3 reads TGCGCCAGCAGCCCGATACCAACTAGCACAGATACGCAGTATTTT. It yields the protein CASSPIPTSTDTQYF.

CDR3 protein: CASSLGQGAIYGYTF. The DNA for the CDR3 is TGTGCCAGCAGCCTCGGACAGGGGGCAATCTATGGCTACACCTTC. The chain recombines TRBV6-1 with TRBJ1-2; 11 nucleotides agree with TRBD1. Germline CDR1 reads MNHNS; CDR2 reads SASEGT. The CDR3 length is 15 residues. V shed 6 bases, J shed 4 bases, and the junction held 7 bases outside the gene matches.

The count of this clone is one. The chain employs TRBV9 and TRBJ2-1; D may be TRBD2 (6 bases). The CDR3 has 15 amino acids. V was cut by 0 bases and J by 3 bases, with 10 bases left in between. Per germline, CDR1 SGDLS and CDR2 YYNGEE. The CDR3 nucleotides read TGTGCCAGCAGCGTAGGCGGGGAAAACTACAATGAGCAGTTCTTC. Protein: CASSVGGENYNEQFF.

The V call is TRBV7-2, the J call TRBJ1-2; D is perhaps TRBD1 (6 bases). V lost 2 bases to trimming and J lost 8 bases, with 30 bases between them. The CDR3 contains 19 residues. Germline CDR1 reads SGHTA; CDR2 reads FQGNSA. The CDR3, as DNA: TGTGCCAGCAGCTTATCGACAGGCCTGGGCCCGGGCGGCTGGAAGGGCTACACCTTC. This codes for CASSLSTGLGPGGWKGYTF.

This sequence joins TRBV7-2 and TRBJ2-5; TRBD2 might be the D (5 bases). The J call is doubtful: the DNA matches TRBJ2-7 better. Germline-derived CDR1 and CDR2 are SGHTA and FQGNSA. CDR3 length equals 15 residues. CDR3 sequence: CASSPLGESSYEQYF. The CDR3 nucleotides read TGTGCCAGCAGCCCCCTGGGAGAGAGCTCCTACGAGCAGTACTTC.